This T cell receptor (beta chain) was profiled in a study of blood T cell repertoires in COVID-19 (dated by TCRdb to 2018 to 2020). Looking at the study overall: The collaborator samples originated in the United States, Italy and Spain and spanned the acute and convalescent phases of COVID-19. The material from the prospective study consisted of cDNA or gDNA derived from T cells, B-cell-depleted T cells, or PBMCs. Deeply sampled blood TCRbeta repertoires from subjects exposed to, actively infected with, or recovered from COVID-19 were included in the dataset. The repertoires were released in a freely available public database meant as a resource for research on the immune response to SARS-CoV-2. Samples came from the ongoing ImmuneRACE study (first 160 participants) plus 1,254 subjects from 6 global collaborators. The sample metadata nearly always contained a de-identified subject ID, COVID-19 status, age in years and sex. HLA class I and class II types, where available, came from metadata supplied by the sample provider rather than from assay-based typing.

In regard to this clone: No antigen is known for it. No much larger clone exists at a distance of one base, and base qualities are not known.

The immunoSEQ Assay, a bias-controlled multiplex PCR, was used to amplify TCRbeta CDR3 regions from genomic DNA. As for the original processing: Within the assay, amplification of reference gene primers was used to estimate how many nucleated cells each sample contained. To quantify the absolute abundance of each unique TCRbeta CDR3 rearrangement, sequence reads were collapsed and filtered. For each sample, productive Simpson clonality was calculated as the square root of Simpson's diversity index across productive rearrangements. TCRdb re-hosts the immuneACCESS table, in-frame sequences only. Its copies lack some clones; in the studies checked, an unresolved V gene accounts for under half of them, and the cause for the rest is not known. V, J and clone size derive from that table, while D and trimming were established from the DNA sequence. The sample table lists 150,000 to 250,000 clones, approximately 94% of them with a count of one. About 0.76% of the sample lies in the top ten.

The CDR3 holds 15 amino acids from the cysteine to the phenylalanine. Only the CDR3 DNA stays, 45 bases, in frame from base 1. For this chain, trimming is 6 bases at the V end and 1 base at the J end, and the number of junction bases without a gene match is 8. CDR1 and CDR2, looked up from the germline V gene, are SQVTM and ANQGSEA. At one collaborating source in Seattle, patients were enrolled during active infection and were followed longitudinally through the course of disease. Collaborating institutions collected whole blood in K2EDTA tubes following their own protocols. Collaborator samples were shipped for TCRbeta analysis as frozen whole blood, isolated PBMCs, or DNA extracted from either sample type. What the work shows at the level of the full study, not this receptor alone: The amount of clinical and demographic metadata varied by source and participant and was provided uncurated.

The receptor comes from a man aged 30-40 years with COVID-19, enrolled during active disease. The V and J genes are TRBV29-1 and TRBJ2-3; TRBD2 matches 9 bases in the middle. The sample was peripheral blood. The nucleotides read TGCAGCGTAGGTATTAGCGGGGGTGGCACAGATACGCAGTATTTT. Its translation is CSVGISGGGTDTQYF.